This T cell receptor beta chain comes out of a study of identical twins. Study-level points and caveats: Abundant beta clonotypes from cord blood bore fewer insertions; memory repertoires lacked this pattern. Out-of-frame TCR alpha sharing in monozygotic twins exceeded recombination model predictions.

The CDR3 runs 11 residues. V lost 3 bases to trimming and J lost 11 bases, with 11 bases between them. Germline V gene lookup returns CDR1 DFQATT and CDR2 SNEGSKA (reference sequence). Only healthy Caucasians were included as donors. Via MiXCR, TCRdb re-called the 5' RACE reads, giving one row per CDR3 protein. This sample has around 490,000 distinct CDR3 sequences, with 13% to 15% found just once. Only a few counts were recorded for this clonotype. Its antigen is not known. This sample was shared with a second study, whose subject was yellow fever vaccine responses in identical twins.

The V gene is TRBV20-1, the J gene TRBJ2-1; D gene unclear. Material: CD4+ T cells sorted from blood. The sequence derives from a woman between 18 and 29 years old in good health. The CDR3 bases are TGCAGTGCTAGTCGTGCGGAGAAGCAGTTCTTC. Its protein is CSASRAEKQFF.